The clone carrying this T cell receptor (beta chain) was recorded a few times. V was trimmed by 0 bases and J by 6 bases, leaving 6 bases between them. This CDR3 contains 13 residues. Germline values: CDR1 SEHNR, CDR2 FQNEAQ (reference sequence). One entry per CDR3 protein, called by TCRdb with MiXCR from the 5' RACE reads. The table has hundreds of thousands of distinct CDR3 sequences, less than 15% seen once; the top ten hold about 14%. This sample is part of a study of T cells after yellow fever vaccination. The chain combines TRBV7-9 with TRBJ2-1, with no clear D. Sequencing was performed on PBMCs, taken on the day of the yellow fever booster vaccination. This clonotype originated in a man aged 25-40 years who received the YFV17D yellow fever vaccine. In DNA, the CDR3 is TGTGCCAGCAGCTTAGCGGGCCTCAATGAGCAGTTCTTC. This encodes CASSLAGLNEQFF.